This entry lists 5 T cell receptor beta chains sequenced from one sample in a study of T-cell reconstitution after alpha-beta-depleted transplantation in children. Unique molecular identifiers were built into the TCRbeta library. TCRdb reanalysed the PCR reads using MiXCR and keeps one entry per CDR3 protein. The sample records roughly 300,000 distinct CDR3 sequences, 11% being singletons. This specimen consisted of peripheral blood, obtained 180 days after TCRalphabeta/CD19-depleted stem cell transplant. The receptors here all came from a male patient aged 2 to 9 who had a stem cell transplant for chronic granulomatous disease, so the T cells may come from the graft donor.

The genes are TRBV23-1 and TRBJ1-5; D gene unclear. TRBV23-1 is marked as an open reading frame, function uncertain. This CDR3 spans 14 amino acids. V was pared by 4 bases and J by 0 bases, with 7 bases between. The CDR3 nucleotides read TGCGCCAGCAGTCGGGAGGGTAGCAATCAGCCCCAGCATTTT. Residues: CASSREGSNQPQHF.

This clonotype appeared many times. CDR3 bases: TGCGCCAGCAGCTTGCCGACTTTTATGTGGGGGGGCTCTCACAATGAGCAGTTCTTC. Amino acid sequence: CASSLPTFMWGGSHNEQFF. The chain couples TRBV5-1 to TRBJ2-1, with D perhaps matching TRBD2 (7 bases). V was clipped by 1 base and J by 5 bases, with 25 bases between them. Per germline, CDR1 SGHRS and CDR2 YFSETQ. The CDR3 has 19 residues.

This clonotype was counted at least ten times. This chain links TRBV20-1 with TRBJ2-2; possible D gene TRBD1, 5 bases. The CDR3 is 14 amino acids. The V gene lost 2 bases and the J gene lost 4 bases, with 11 bases spanning the gap. Germline V gene lookup returns CDR1 DFQATT and CDR2 SNEGSKA (reference sequence). CDR3 DNA sequence: TGCAGTGCTAGAACTTCCAGGGTCACCGGGGAGCTGTTTTTT. It specifies CSARTSRVTGELFF.

This clonotype has ten or more counts. The chain uses TRBV20-1 and TRBJ2-1; D is unclear. The CDR3 covers 14 residues. The V and J ends lost 3 bases and 4 bases respectively, with 13 bases between them. Germline V gives CDR1 DFQATT, CDR2 SNEGSKA (reference sequence). The chain's CDR3 is CSASPSLLYNEQFF. For the CDR3, the DNA is TGCAGTGCTAGTCCCAGTCTATTGTACAATGAGCAGTTCTTC.

This clonotype has at least ten counts. The chain joins TRBV20-1 to TRBJ2-7; no clear D gene. The CDR3 is made up of 10 amino acids. The germline V gene has CDR1 DFQATT and CDR2 SNEGSKA (reference sequence). Trimming stripped 3 bases from V and 2 bases from J, with 2 bases between. CDR3 in amino acids: CSARTYEQYF. CDR3 in DNA: TGCAGTGCTAGGACCTACGAGCAGTACTTC.